This T cell receptor beta chain derives from a study of T cell changes during pregnancy in multiple sclerosis. The CDR3 contains 15 residues. Here immunoSEQ multiplex PCR was the method, and the copy in TCRdb shows in-frame clones only, minus some. The table has roughly 38,000 clones, under 95% seen once; the top ten hold roughly 0.66%. The sequence was obtained from a female donor in good health, enrolled as a control in a pregnancy study. The sequences come from CD4+ T cells from peripheral blood mononuclear cells, collected in the second trimester of pregnancy. The chain links TRBV12-2 to TRBJ2-7; the D call in the table, TRBD2, was not verified against the DNA. TRBV12-2 is termed a pseudogene. The CDR3, as DNA: TGTGCAAGTCGCTTTGGGGAGTGTTCCTCCTACGAGCAGTACTTC. Its protein product is CASRFGECSSYEQYF.